Listed below are T cell receptor beta chains from one sample, sequenced in a study of shared T cell receptors in the human thymus. Profiled with immunoSEQ multiplex PCR; TCRdb holds only in-frame clones, not every one. The top ten hold 0.02% of the sample, which has some 400,000 clones, just under 95% seen once. The specimen was thymocytes. These receptors all stem from a human donor. Each CDR3 is given with its conserved first and last residue. D genes are given only for firm matches. Size tells how often a clone was seen (once, few, many) or the class of an expanded clone, and some rows leave it out.

V	J	size	D	DNA	CDR3
TRBV28	TRBJ2-7	NA	NA	TGTGCCAGCAGTTGGGGTCAAACCTCTTCCTACGAGCAGTACTTC	CASSWGQTSSYEQYF
TRBV14	TRBJ1-5	NA	NA	TGTGCCAGCAGCCAAGATCCCAATCAGCCCCAGCATTTT	CASSQDPNQPQHF
TRBV2	TRBJ1-5	NA	NA	TGTGCCAGCATGCCCCTTAGCAATCAGCCCCAGCATTTT	CASMPLSNQPQHF
TRBV29-1	TRBJ2-7	NA	NA	TGCAGCGTTCTCGAGGCTAGCCCCCCCGGCGAGCAGTACTTC	CSVLEASPPGEQYF
TRBV7-2	TRBJ1-1	NA	NA	TGTGCCAGCAGCCGGCGCTTGGGGGGCTGGGTAAGAACTGAAGCTTTCTTT	CASSRRLGGWVRTEAFF
TRBV7-3	TRBJ1-1	NA	NA	TGTGCCAGCAGCTTAAAGGGCGGAGGGTATGACACTGAAGCTTTCTTT	CASSLKGGGYDTEAFF
TRBV5-8	TRBJ2-7	NA	NA	TGTGCCAGCAGCTTGTCCCGGACGCCCGCCTACGAGCAGTACTTC	CASSLSRTPAYEQYF
TRBV6-1	TRBJ2-2	NA	NA	TGTGCCAGCAGTGAAGCCGGGGACGGATCGAACACCGGGGAGCTGTTTTTT	CASSEAGDGSNTGELFF
TRBV7-8	TRBJ2-1	NA	NA	TGTGCCAGCAGCTTATGGGCAGGAGGGAATGAGCAGTTCTTC	CASSLWAGGNEQFF
TRBV18	TRBJ2-5	NA	NA	TGTGCCAGCTCACCACAGGGAGAGACCCAGTACTTC	CASSPQGETQYF
TRBV19	TRBJ1-2	NA	NA	TGTGCCAGTAGTATAAGCAGGGGCCGTAGCTATGGCTACACCTTC	CASSISRGRSYGYTF
TRBV4-3	TRBJ1-4	NA	NA	TGCGCCAGCAGCCAAGGTCGGGGGAATATCGAAAAACTGTTTTTT	CASSQGRGNIEKLFF
TRBV28	TRBJ1-5	NA	NA	TGTGCCAGCAGTTTCCCCCCCAACACTCTCAATCAGCCCCAGCATTTT	CASSFPPNTLNQPQHF
TRBV30	TRBJ2-1	NA	NA	TGTGCCTGGAGTGTGTGGCGGGTTAATAATGAGCAGTTCTTC	CAWSVWRVNNEQFF
TRBV10-3	TRBJ2-1	NA	TRBD1	TGTGCCATCAGTGAGTCCAGACAGGGAACGGCACAAAGGGAGCAGTTCTTC	CAISESRQGTAQREQFF
TRBV5-6	TRBJ2-1	NA	NA	TGTGCCAGCAGCCGACCAGGGGCGGCCTTCAATGAGCAGTTCTTC	CASSRPGAAFNEQFF
TRBV6-1	TRBJ2-3	NA	NA	TGTGCCAGCAGTGAATCCCCCACTGGGGGGCGGGGGACAGATACGCAGTATTTT	CASSESPTGGRGTDTQYF
TRBV5-5	TRBJ1-2	NA	NA	TGTGCCAGCAGCAATACAGCGGCCCGGGACTTAAGGGACTATGGCTACACCTTC	CASSNTAARDLRDYGYTF
TRBV19	TRBJ2-1	NA	TRBD1	TGTGCCAGTAGTCCCCTGACAGGGGGAGTGTTGTGGCAGTTCTTC	CASSPLTGGVLWQFF
TRBV10-2	TRBJ2-7	NA	TRBD2	TGCGCCAGCAGCGGGACTAAAACCTACGAGCAGTACTTC	CASSGTKTYEQYF
TRBV28	TRBJ1-1	once	TRBD1	TGTGCCAGCAGCCCAAACAGGGGGCTGAACACTGAAGCTTTCTTT	CASSPNRGLNTEAFF
TRBV7-2	TRBJ2-3	NA	TRBD1	TGTGCCAGCAGCCAAGCACGTTTAGGGACAGAGGGCACAGATACGCAGTATTTT	CASSQARLGTEGTDTQYF
TRBV19	TRBJ2-1	once	TRBD2	TGTGCCAGTACCCATAGAGATTTCCTAGCGGGAAGTGGCGATGAGCAGTTCTTC	CASTHRDFLAGSGDEQFF
TRBV19	TRBJ1-5	few	TRBD1	TGTGCCAGTAAGGGGTCCGACAGGGGTGGGAGTCAGCCCCAGCATTTT	CASKGSDRGGSQPQHF
TRBV7-9	TRBJ1-1	NA	NA	TGTGCCAGCAGCCCTCGACGGGACACTGAAGCTTTCTTT	CASSPRRDTEAFF
TRBV6-4	TRBJ2-7	once	TRBD1	TGTGCCAGCAGCCTCCACGGACAGGGCCTAGCCTACGAGCAGTACTTC	CASSLHGQGLAYEQYF
TRBV19	TRBJ2-7	NA	NA	TGTGCCAGTAGTATACAAACCCACACCTCCTACGAGCAGTACTTC	CASSIQTHTSYEQYF
TRBV28	TRBJ2-1	NA	TRBD1	TGTGCCAGCAGTACCGGGACAGCCGTTACGGGAAGGAATGAGCAGTTCTTC	CASSTGTAVTGRNEQFF
TRBV25-1	TRBJ2-2	once	NA	TGTGCCAGCAGTGCCGACAGGGAGGGGGACACCGGGGAGCTGTTTTTT	CASSADREGDTGELFF
TRBV28	TRBJ1-1	NA	NA	TGTGCCAGCAGTTTAGTCGGCAGTGAAGAAGCTTTCTTT	CASSLVGSEEAFF
TRBV5-6	TRBJ1-2	NA	NA	TGTGCCAGCACCGGAACGGAGGGGGACGGCTACACCTTC	CASTGTEGDGYTF
TRBV19	TRBJ2-3	NA	TRBD1	TGTGCCAGTAGTAAGGGGCCGCCCTGGACAGGTAGCACAGATACGCAGTATTTT	CASSKGPPWTGSTDTQYF
TRBV6-6	TRBJ2-7	once	NA	TGTGCCAGCAGTTCCCGGGACCTAAGCTCCTACGAGCAGTACTTC	CASSSRDLSSYEQYF
TRBV27	TRBJ2-5	once	NA	TGTGCCAGCAGTGCGACCTTCCAAGAGACCCAGTACTTC	CASSATFQETQYF
TRBV7-9	TRBJ2-7	NA	NA	TGTGCCAGCAGCTCCTCGACGGGGGTGTACTACGAGCAGTACTTC	CASSSSTGVYYEQYF
TRBV28	TRBJ2-7	NA	TRBD2	TGTGCCAGCAGTAGCGGGAGCCTATCCTACGAGCAGTACTTC	CASSSGSLSYEQYF
TRBV7-9	TRBJ2-7	NA	NA	TGTGCCAGCAGTACAGGGCTCTTGATCTACGAGCAGTACTTC	CASSTGLLIYEQYF
TRBV19	TRBJ2-7	once	NA	TGTGCCACCGACGGTCCCTACGAGCAGTACTTC	CATDGPYEQYF
TRBV7-6	TRBJ2-1	NA	NA	TGTGCCAGCAGTAATCCTGGAGGTGAGCAGTTCTTC	CASSNPGGEQFF
TRBV18	TRBJ2-7	NA	TRBD1	TGTGCCAGCTCACCTGAGGGGACAGGGGGCTACGAGCAGTACTTC	CASSPEGTGGYEQYF
TRBV30	TRBJ2-1	NA	NA	TGTGCCTGGAGAGTACGGACAGTTGGCCTCCTAAATGAGCAGTTCTTC	CAWRVRTVGLLNEQFF
TRBV10-3	TRBJ1-3	NA	NA	TGTGCCATCAGTGAGTCGGGGACGGCTGGAAACACCATATATTTT	CAISESGTAGNTIYF
TRBV28	TRBJ2-7	NA	TRBD1	TGTGCCAGCCTGAGACCGGGACAGGGGGCACACGAGCAGTACTTC	CASLRPGQGAHEQYF
TRBV7-6	TRBJ2-3	NA	NA	TGTGCCAGCAGCTCCGGTTTAAGCGCAGATACGCAGTATTTT	CASSSGLSADTQYF
TRBV5-1	TRBJ2-7	NA	NA	TGCGCCAGCAGCTTGTCCTATGGCGGTGGCTACGAGCAGTACTTC	CASSLSYGGGYEQYF
TRBV5-4	TRBJ1-2	once	NA	TGTGCCAGCAGATTCCCGGGGGGACCCTATGGCTACACCTTC	CASRFPGGPYGYTF
TRBV15	TRBJ2-3	NA	TRBD2	TGTGCCACCAGCGATCATCACTCTAGCGGGAGGGCCCTCGGTGGAGATACGCAGTATTTT	CATSDHHSSGRALGGDTQYF
TRBV5-1	TRBJ2-1	NA	NA	TGCGCCAGCAGCTTGTCCTTGGTCTCTCGACAGGCGATCTACAATGAGCAGTTCTTC	CASSLSLVSRQAIYNEQFF
TRBV5-4	TRBJ2-7	NA	TRBD2	TGTGCCAGCAGCTTAGGGGGGTCGGCTAGCGGGTTTGCGGGACCCTACGAGCAGTACTTC	CASSLGGSASGFAGPYEQYF
TRBV27	TRBJ1-5	once	TRBD1	TGTGCCAGCAGGTCAGGGGGCAGGAATCAGCCCCAGCATTTT	CASRSGGRNQPQHF
TRBV20-1	TRBJ2-1	NA	NA	TGCACCAGGTCCCTCAATGAGCAGTTCTTC	CTRSLNEQFF
TRBV14	TRBJ2-7	NA	NA	TGTGCCAGCAGCCAAGGCAACCCAGTATTTTACGAGCAGTACTTC	CASSQGNPVFYEQYF
TRBV13	TRBJ1-6	NA	NA	TGTGCCAGCAGCTTAGGGGAAAGACAAGGGAGTAATTCACCCCTCCACTTT	CASSLGERQGSNSPLHF
TRBV5-1	TRBJ2-3	NA	NA	TGCGCCAGCAGCGCCAACACAGATACGCAGTATTTT	CASSANTDTQYF
TRBV15	TRBJ2-7	once	NA	TGTGCCACCAGCAGAGGGGGACCGATCTACGAGCAGTACTTC	CATSRGGPIYEQYF